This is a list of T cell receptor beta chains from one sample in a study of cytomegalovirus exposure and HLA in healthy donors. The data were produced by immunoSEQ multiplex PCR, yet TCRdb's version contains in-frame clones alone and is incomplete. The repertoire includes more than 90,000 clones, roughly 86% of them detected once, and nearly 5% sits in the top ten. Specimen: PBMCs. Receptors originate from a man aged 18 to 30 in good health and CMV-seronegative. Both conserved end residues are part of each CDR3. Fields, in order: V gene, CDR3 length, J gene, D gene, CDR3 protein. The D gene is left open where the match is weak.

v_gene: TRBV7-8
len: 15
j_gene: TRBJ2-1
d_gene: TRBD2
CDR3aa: CASRPGTTYGDEQFF

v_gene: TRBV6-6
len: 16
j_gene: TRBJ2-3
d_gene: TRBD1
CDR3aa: CASSPRDRGPLSPQYF

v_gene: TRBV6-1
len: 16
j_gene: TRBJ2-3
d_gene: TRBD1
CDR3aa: CASSETGLSNPDTQYF

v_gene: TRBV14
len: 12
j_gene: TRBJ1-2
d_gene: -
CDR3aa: CASSQTGYGYTF

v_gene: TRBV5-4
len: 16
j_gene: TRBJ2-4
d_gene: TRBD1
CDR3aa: CASSYSTGGLVNIQYF

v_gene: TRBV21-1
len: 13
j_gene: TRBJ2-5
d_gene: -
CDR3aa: CASSLRGQETQYF

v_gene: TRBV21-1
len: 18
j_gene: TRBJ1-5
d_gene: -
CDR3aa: CASSPWADRAASNQPQHF

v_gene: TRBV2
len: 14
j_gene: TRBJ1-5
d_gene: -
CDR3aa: CASRRQFADQPQHF

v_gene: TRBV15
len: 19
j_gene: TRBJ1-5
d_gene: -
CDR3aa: CATSRDNVGVGRLYQPQHF

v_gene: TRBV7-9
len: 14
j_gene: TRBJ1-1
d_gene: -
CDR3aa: CASSTTGPRTEAFF

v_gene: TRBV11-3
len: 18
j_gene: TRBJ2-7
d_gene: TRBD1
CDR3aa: CASSLDWDRDKFLDEQYF

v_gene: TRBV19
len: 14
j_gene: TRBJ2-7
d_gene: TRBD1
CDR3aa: CASSGQAGAYEQYF

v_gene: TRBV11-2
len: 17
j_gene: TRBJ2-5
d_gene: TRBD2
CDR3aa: CASSHRLAGGYQETQYF

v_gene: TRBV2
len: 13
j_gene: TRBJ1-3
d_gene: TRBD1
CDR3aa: CASGTVSGNTIYF

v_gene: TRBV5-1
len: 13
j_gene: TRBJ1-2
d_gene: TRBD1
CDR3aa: CASSFGTGDGYTF

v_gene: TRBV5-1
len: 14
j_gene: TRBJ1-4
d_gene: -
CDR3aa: CASSNRATNEKLFF

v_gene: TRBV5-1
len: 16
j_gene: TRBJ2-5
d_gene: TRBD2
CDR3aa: CASSRGGSQNQETQYF

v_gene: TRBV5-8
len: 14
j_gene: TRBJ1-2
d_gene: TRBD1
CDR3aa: CASRHRGRGYGYTF

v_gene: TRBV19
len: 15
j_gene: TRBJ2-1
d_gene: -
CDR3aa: CASSMAGTSYNEQFF

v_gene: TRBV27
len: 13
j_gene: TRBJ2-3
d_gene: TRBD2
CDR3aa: CASRLAGSDTQYF

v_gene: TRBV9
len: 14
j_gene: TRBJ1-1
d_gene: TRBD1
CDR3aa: CASSAGQGNTEAFF

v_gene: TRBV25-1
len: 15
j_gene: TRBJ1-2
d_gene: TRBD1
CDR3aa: CASSGDRAGYYGYTF

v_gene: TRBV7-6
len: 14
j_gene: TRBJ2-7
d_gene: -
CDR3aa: CASSLLTGSYEQYF

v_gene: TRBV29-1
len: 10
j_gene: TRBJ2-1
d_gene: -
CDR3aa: CSVWRGEQFF

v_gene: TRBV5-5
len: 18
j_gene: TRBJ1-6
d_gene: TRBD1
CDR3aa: CASSPKLGGRRDNSPLHF

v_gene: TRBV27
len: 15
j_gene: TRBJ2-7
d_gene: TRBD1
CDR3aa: CASSPTGTGYYEQYF

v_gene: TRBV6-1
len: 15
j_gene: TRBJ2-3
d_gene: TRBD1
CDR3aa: CASSDGTGETDTQYF

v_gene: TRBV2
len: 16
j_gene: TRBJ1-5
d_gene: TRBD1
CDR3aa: CASTKDRVGSNQPQHF

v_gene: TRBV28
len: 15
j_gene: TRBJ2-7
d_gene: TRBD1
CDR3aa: CASSLSDRGLGEQYF

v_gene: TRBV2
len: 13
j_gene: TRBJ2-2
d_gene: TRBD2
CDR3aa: CASAGVSAGELFF

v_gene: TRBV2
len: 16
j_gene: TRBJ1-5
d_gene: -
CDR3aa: CASSEAAFSSGQPQHF

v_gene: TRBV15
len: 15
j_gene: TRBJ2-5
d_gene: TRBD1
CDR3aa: CATSRKPGQQETQYF

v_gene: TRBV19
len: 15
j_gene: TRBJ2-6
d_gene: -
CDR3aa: CASALGGVGANVLTF

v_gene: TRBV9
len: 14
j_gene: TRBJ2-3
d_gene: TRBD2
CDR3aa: CASSGLAGPDTQYF

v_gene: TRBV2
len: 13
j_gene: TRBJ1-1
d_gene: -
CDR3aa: CASSESMNTEAFF

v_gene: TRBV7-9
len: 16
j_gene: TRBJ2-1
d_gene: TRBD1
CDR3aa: CASSLAGTGNFNEQFF

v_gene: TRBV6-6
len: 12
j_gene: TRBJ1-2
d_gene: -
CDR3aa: CASSLLVHGYTF

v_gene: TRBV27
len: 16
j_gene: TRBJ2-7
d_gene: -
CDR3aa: CASSFSPQGGSNEQYF

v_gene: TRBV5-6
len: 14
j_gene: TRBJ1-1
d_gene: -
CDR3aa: CASSWWTENTEAFF

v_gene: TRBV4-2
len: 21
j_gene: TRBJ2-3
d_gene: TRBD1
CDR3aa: CASSQESAGGARVGRTDTQYF

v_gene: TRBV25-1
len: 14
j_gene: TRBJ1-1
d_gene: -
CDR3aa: CASSDQVMNTEAFF

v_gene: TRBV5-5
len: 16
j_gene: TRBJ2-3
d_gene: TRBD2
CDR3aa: CASSALAGGFTDTQYF

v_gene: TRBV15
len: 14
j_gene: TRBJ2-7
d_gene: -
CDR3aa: CATSTYSGGYEQYF

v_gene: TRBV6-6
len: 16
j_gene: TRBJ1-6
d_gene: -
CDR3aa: CASSYRTGPSNSPLHF

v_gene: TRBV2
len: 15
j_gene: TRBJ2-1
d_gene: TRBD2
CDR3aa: CASSAAGGPVIEQFF

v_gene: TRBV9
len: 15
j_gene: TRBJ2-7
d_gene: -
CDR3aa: CASSVEDSGELSQYF

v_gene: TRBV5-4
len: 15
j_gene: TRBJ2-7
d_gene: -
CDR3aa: CASSLDAVSSYEQYF

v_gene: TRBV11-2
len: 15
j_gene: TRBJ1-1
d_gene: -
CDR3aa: CASSPRQASNTEAFF

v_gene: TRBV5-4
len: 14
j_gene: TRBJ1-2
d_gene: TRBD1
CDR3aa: CASSTGQGNYGYTF

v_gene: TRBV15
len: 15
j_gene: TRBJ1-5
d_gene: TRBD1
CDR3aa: CATSRDRAGGRPQHF

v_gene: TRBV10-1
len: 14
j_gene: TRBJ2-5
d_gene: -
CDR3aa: CASSEGGKEETQYF

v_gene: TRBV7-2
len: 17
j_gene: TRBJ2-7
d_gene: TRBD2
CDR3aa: CASSLVSASGSFYEQYF

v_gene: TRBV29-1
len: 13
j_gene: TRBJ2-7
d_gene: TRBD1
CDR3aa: CSAEGQSPYEQYF